A single sample gave rise to the 2 T cell receptor beta chains below, sequenced in a study of T-cell reconstitution after alpha-beta-depleted transplantation in children. A TCRbeta library incorporating unique molecular identifiers was prepared. In TCRdb, the PCR reads were re-called with MiXCR into one record per CDR3 protein. Seen here are around 370,000 distinct CDR3 sequences, approximately 10% observed once, and the top ten hold around 2.5%. This specimen was PBMCs from the stem cell graft donor, taken from the stem cell graft. Source of these receptors: a human donor who donated a stem cell graft to a child with acute lymphoblastic leukemia.

This clonotype has more than one count but fewer than ten. The rearrangement uses TRBV28 and TRBJ2-1; the D gene is possibly TRBD2 (5 bases). The length of the CDR3 is 14 residues. Germline V CDR1 and CDR2: MDHEN, SYDVKM. The CDR3 reads CGAARESNYNEQFF. DNA of the CDR3: TGTGGAGCGGCGAGGGAGTCCAACTACAATGAGCAGTTCTTC. The entire variable domain, with the rest obtained from reference TRBV28 and TRBJ2-1, is as follows: DVKVTQSSRYLVKRTGEKVFLECVQDMDHENMFWYRQDPGLGLRLIYFSYDVKMKEKGDIPEGYSVSREKKERFSLILESASTNQTSMYLCGAARESNYNEQFFGPGTRLTVL.

This clonotype was observed a handful of times. The V call is TRBV12-3 or TRBV12-4, the J call TRBJ2-3; D possibly corresponds to TRBD2 (5 bases). The V and J ends lost 7 bases and 6 bases respectively, with 11 bases between them. This CDR3 is 12 amino acids long. The CDR3 loop reads CASTLRGDTQYF. For the CDR3, the DNA is TGTGCCAGCACCTTAAGAGGGGATACGCAGTATTTT.